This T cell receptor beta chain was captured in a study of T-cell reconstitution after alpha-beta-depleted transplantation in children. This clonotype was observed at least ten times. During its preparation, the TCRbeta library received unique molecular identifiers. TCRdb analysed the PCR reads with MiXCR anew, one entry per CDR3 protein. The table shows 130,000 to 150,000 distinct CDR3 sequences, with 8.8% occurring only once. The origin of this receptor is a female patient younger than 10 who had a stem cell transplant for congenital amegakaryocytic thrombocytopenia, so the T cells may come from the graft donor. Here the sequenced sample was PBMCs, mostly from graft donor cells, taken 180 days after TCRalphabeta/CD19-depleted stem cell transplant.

The CDR3 loop is CASSPLQPEAGEQYF. The CDR3 bases are TGTGCCAGCTCACCACTTCAGCCCGAGGCAGGTGAGCAGTACTTC. V usage is TRBV18 and J usage is TRBJ2-7; D is uncertain. This CDR3 comprises 15 residues. Trimming took 1 base from V and 7 from J, leaving 17 bases between them. Germline V gene sequence: CDR1 KGHSH, CDR2 LQKENI.